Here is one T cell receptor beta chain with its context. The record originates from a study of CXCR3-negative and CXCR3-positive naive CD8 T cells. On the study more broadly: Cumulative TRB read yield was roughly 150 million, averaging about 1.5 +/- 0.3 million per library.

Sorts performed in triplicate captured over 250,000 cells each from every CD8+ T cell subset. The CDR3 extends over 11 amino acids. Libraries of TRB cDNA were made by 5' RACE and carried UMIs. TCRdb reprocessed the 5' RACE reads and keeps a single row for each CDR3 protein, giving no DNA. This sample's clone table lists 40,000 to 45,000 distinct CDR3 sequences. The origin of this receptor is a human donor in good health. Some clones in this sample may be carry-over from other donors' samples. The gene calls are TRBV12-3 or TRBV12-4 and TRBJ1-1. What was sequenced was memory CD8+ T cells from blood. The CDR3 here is CASSEVPEAFF.